This T cell receptor (beta chain) came from a study of control samples from healthy donors and cancer patients. Trimming cost V 0 bases and J 4 bases, with 3 bases left between them. The CDR3 spans 12 residues. Germline V gene sequence: CDR1 MGHRA, CDR2 YSYEKL. Sequencing used immunoSEQ multiplex PCR; TCRdb keeps in-frame clones, though not all of them. This table has around 55,000 clones, roughly 90% appearing once. The J gene is TRBJ2-5, the V gene TRBV4-1; D uncertain. This TCR was recovered from a man in his forties with colorectal cancer. Sequencing input: PBMCs. The CDR3 reads CASSQERETQYF. In DNA form, the CDR3 reads TGCGCCAGCAGCCAAGAAAGAGAGACCCAGTACTTC.